These 22 T cell receptor beta chains were sequenced from one sample in a study of blood T cell repertoires in COVID-19. The repertoire was sequenced with immunoSEQ multiplex PCR; TCRdb's copy has only in-frame clones and lacks some. This repertoire shows more than 250,000 clones, just under 90% found once; its top ten account for roughly 6.3%. Sequencing was carried out using peripheral blood. Receptor source: a woman aged 45-65 years with COVID-19, enrolled during active disease.

The rearrangement links TRBV19 to TRBJ1-2; no clear D. The germline V gene has CDR1 LNHDA and CDR2 SQIVND (reference sequence). This CDR3 is built from 14 residues. The germline V and J ends were trimmed by 2 bases and 1 base, with 8 bases remaining between them. The CDR3 protein is CASSIIDNNYGYTF. CDR3 sequence (DNA): TGTGCCAGTAGTATAATTGACAATAACTATGGCTACACCTTC.

The rearrangement joins TRBV5-8 to TRBJ1-6; weak D call: TRBD1 (5 bases). Looked up from germline, CDR1 is SGHTS and CDR2 is YDEGEE. V was trimmed by 1 base and J by 8 bases, leaving 10 bases between them. CDR3 length equals 14 residues. The CDR3 nucleotides read TGTGCCAGCAGCTTGTCAGGGTTTTATTCACCCCTCCACTTT. Translating gives CASSLSGFYSPLHF.

V is TRBV19 and J is TRBJ1-1; the D gene is possibly TRBD1 (5 bases). The CDR3 spans 14 residues. The germline V and J ends were trimmed by 5 bases and 4 bases, with 14 bases remaining between them. The germline V gene encodes CDR1 LNHDA and CDR2 SQIVND (reference sequence). The CDR3 DNA is TGTGCCAGTAGTCCTGCCCGGGGGAGCACTGAAGCTTTCTTT. Its protein is CASSPARGSTEAFF.

The J gene is TRBJ2-7, the V gene TRBV11-2; 7 positions agree with TRBD2. Germline values: CDR1 SGHAT, CDR2 FQNNGV. The CDR3 sequence is 17 residues long. With 5 bases clipped from V and 2 bases from J, the junction kept 15 bases outside the gene matches. The CDR3 protein is CASSTRWASGLTYEQYF. The CDR3 coding sequence is TGTGCCAGCAGCACACGGTGGGCTAGCGGATTAACCTACGAGCAGTACTTC.

V usage is TRBV2 and J usage is TRBJ1-1; 9 positions match TRBD1. The CDR3 length is 14 residues. The germline CDR1 and CDR2 sequences are SNHLY and FYNNEI. V was pared by 5 bases and J by 7 bases, with 8 bases of the junction left unmatched. DNA for the CDR3: TGTGCCAGCAGTTCAACCGGGACAGGGTATGAAGCTTTCTTT. Its translation: CASSSTGTGYEAFF.

V usage is TRBV5-8 and J usage is TRBJ2-5, with TRBD1 matching over 11 bases. Looked up from germline, CDR1 is SGHTS and CDR2 is YDEGEE. The CDR3 length is 16 residues. J lost 0 bases, V lost 3 bases, and 4 bases had no gene match. The CDR3: CASSSGTGGYQETQYF. CDR3 sequence (DNA): TGTGCCAGCAGCTCGGGGACAGGGGGGTACCAAGAGACCCAGTACTTC.

The chain uses TRBV29-1 and TRBJ1-5, with TRBD1 identical over 11 bases. CDR3 size: 14 residues. Germline trimming cut 7 bases from V and 8 bases from J; bases unmatched to any gene: 10. Germline loops: CDR1 SQVTM, CDR2 ANQGSEA. The CDR3 DNA reads as TGCAGCGCCTGGGACAGGGGGTCTACGGAGCCCCAGCATTTT. Translated, it gives CSAWDRGSTEPQHF.

This clone was detected a few times. This sequence joins TRBV30 and TRBJ2-5; the match to TRBD2 covers 10 bases. The CDR3 has 14 residues. Trimming cost V 3 bases and J 7 bases; bases outside gene matches: 8. Germline CDR1 is GTSNPN and CDR2 is SVGIG (reference sequence). The CDR3 bases are TGTGCCTGGAGGCTAGCGGGAGACCGGGGGACCCAGTACTTC. Residues: CAWRLAGDRGTQYF.

The chain is built from TRBV27 and TRBJ1-5; the match to TRBD1 covers 8 bases. Trimming at V came to 2 bases and at J to 6 bases, leaving 6 bases not matched to a gene. From germline, CDR1 is MNHEY and CDR2 SMNVEV (reference sequence). This CDR3 has 15 residues. CDR3 DNA: TGTGCCAGCAGTTTAACACAGGGGGTGGGTCAGCCCCAGCATTTT. Translating gives CASSLTQGVGQPQHF.

This sequence joins TRBV5-1 and TRBJ2-2, with 8 bases matching TRBD1. J lost 5 bases, V lost 3 bases, and 15 bases had no gene match. Looked up from germline, CDR1 is SGHRS and CDR2 is YFSETQ. CDR3 length: 18 amino acids. CDR3 nucleotides: TGCGCCAGCAGCTCCCAACGCACAGGGGGAAGGGAAACCGGGGAGCTGTTTTTT. Translation: CASSSQRTGGRETGELFF.

This sequence joins TRBV2 and TRBJ1-5; TRBD1 might be the D (5 bases). The germline V gene has CDR1 SNHLY and CDR2 FYNNEI. The CDR3 covers 16 residues. V shed 5 bases and J shed 1 base, with 15 bases lying between them. The CDR3 protein is CASSSDSSVSNQPQHF. The CDR3 region has the DNA TGTGCCAGCAGTTCCGACAGTTCAGTGAGCAATCAGCCCCAGCATTTT.

J is TRBJ2-7 and V is TRBV30, with a possible D match to TRBD1 (6 bases). The V and J ends lost 3 bases and 1 base respectively, with 16 bases between them. CDR3 length: 15 residues. The germline gives CDR1 GTSNPN, CDR2 SVGIG (reference sequence). The CDR3 coding sequence is TGTGCCTGGAGGACAGGCGGTCTTAGTTCCTACGAGCAGTACTTC. Amino acids: CAWRTGGLSSYEQYF. Full variable domain (rest looked up from reference TRBV30 and TRBJ2-7): SQTIHQWPATLVQPVGSPLSLECTVEGTSNPNLYWYRQAAGRGLQLLFYSVGIGQISSEVPQNLSASRPQDRQFILSSKKLLLSDSGFYLCAWRTGGLSSYEQYFGPGTRLTVT.

The CDR3 DNA follows: TGTGCCAGCTCACTTCAATACAATGAGCAGTTCTTC. This encodes CASSLQYNEQFF. V is TRBV18 and J is TRBJ2-1, with D unresolved. The V gene lost 4 bases and the J gene lost 4 bases, with 5 bases spanning the gap. Germline-derived CDR1 and CDR2 are KGHSH and LQKENI. The CDR3 extends over 12 amino acids.

This clone has a single count. V and J are TRBV3-1 (or the pseudogene TRBV3-2) and TRBJ2-1; possible D gene TRBD2, 6 bases. The CDR3 loop spans 18 amino acids. Germline loops: CDR1 LGHDT, CDR2 YNNKEL (reference sequence). Trimming cost V 2 bases and J 3 bases, with 20 bases left between them. The CDR3 spells CASSQLWVAGSHYNEQFF. CDR3 nucleotide sequence: TGTGCCAGCAGCCAACTGTGGGTGGCGGGATCACACTACAATGAGCAGTTCTTC.

The sample holds a few counts of this clone. This chain uses TRBV5-1 with TRBJ1-2, with D uncertain. Germline CDR1 SGHRS, CDR2 YFSETQ. The CDR3 is made up of 14 amino acids. V was pared by 2 bases and J by 2 bases, with 10 bases between. The CDR3 region is CASSLVPGNYGYTF. The CDR3 DNA sequence: TGCGCCAGCAGCTTAGTCCCGGGGAACTATGGCTACACCTTC.

The V and J genes are TRBV6-2 or TRBV6-3 and TRBJ2-3; the match to TRBD2 covers 8 bases. The CDR3 has 15 amino acids. Trimming at V came to 6 bases and at J to 4 bases, leaving 9 bases not matched to a gene. From germline, CDR1 is MNHEY and CDR2 SVGEGT. The CDR3 DNA reads as TGTGCCAGCAGCCACAAGCGGGAGAGGGCAGATACGCAGTATTTT. Its protein is CASSHKRERADTQYF.

Concerning this clone: Other DNA sequences from this sample encode an identical CDR3 as well. The chain carries TRBV4-2 and TRBJ2-7; 9 positions match TRBD2. Germline V CDR1 and CDR2: LGHNA, YNFKEQ. With 4 bases clipped from V and 5 bases from J, the junction kept 3 bases outside the gene matches. The CDR3 runs to 13 residues. CDR3 DNA sequence: TGTGCCAGCAGCCTTCGGACTAGCGACGAGCAGTACTTC. This encodes CASSLRTSDEQYF.

V gene TRBV28 combines with J gene TRBJ1-4, with TRBD1 identical over 11 bases. Looked up from germline, CDR1 is MDHEN and CDR2 is SYDVKM. V lost 5 bases to trimming and J lost 3 bases; unmatched junction nucleotides: 14. The CDR3 extends over 19 amino acids. CDR3 DNA: TGTGCCAGCAGTCCCTCGCCTGGACAGGGGGCGACGGCTAATGAAAAACTGTTTTTT. Protein: CASSPSPGQGATANEKLFF. Full variable domain (remainder filled in from reference TRBV28 and TRBJ1-4): DVKVTQSSRYLVKRTGEKVFLECVQDMDHENMFWYRQDPGLGLRLIYFSYDVKMKEKGDIPEGYSVSREKKERFSLILESASTNQTSMYLCASSPSPGQGATANEKLFFGSGTQLSVL.

The rearrangement joins TRBV2 to TRBJ1-4; D might be TRBD1 (6 bases). Germline lookup yields CDR1 SNHLY and CDR2 FYNNEI. The CDR3 runs to 14 residues. V shed 6 bases and J shed 7 bases, with 15 bases lying between them. The CDR3 DNA reads TGTGCCAGCAGGACACAGGGTTTTAGTGAAAAACTGTTTTTT. Its protein product is CASRTQGFSEKLFF.

The DNA of the CDR3 is TGTGCCAGCAGCTTACAGGGAACCAAAAACATTCAGTACTTC. Its translation: CASSLQGTKNIQYF. This chain joins TRBV7-2 and TRBJ2-4; tentatively, D is TRBD1 (5 bases). CDR1 is SGHTA and CDR2 is FQGNSA in the germline V gene. The CDR3 extends over 14 amino acids. Trimming left V 2 bases short and J 2 bases short, with 7 bases between.

The chain has TRBV6-1 and TRBJ1-5; D may be TRBD1 (5 bases). Germline V gene lookup returns CDR1 MNHNS and CDR2 SASEGT. V lost 2 bases, J lost 7 bases, and 12 bases lay in between. The CDR3 is 14 residues long. CDR3 in DNA: TGTGCCAGCAGTGAAACTGGGGGGGGACAGCCCCAGCATTTT. Translated, it gives CASSETGGGQPQHF.

The chain links TRBV6-5 to TRBJ2-7; the match to TRBD1 covers 10 bases. Germline trimming cut 2 bases from V and 2 bases from J; bases unmatched to any gene: 3. In germline, CDR1 is MNHEY, CDR2 SVGAGI. CDR3 length equals 15 residues. The CDR3 DNA sequence: TGTGCCAGCAGTTACCGGGACAGGGGACCCTACGAGCAGTACTTC. It yields the protein CASSYRDRGPYEQYF.